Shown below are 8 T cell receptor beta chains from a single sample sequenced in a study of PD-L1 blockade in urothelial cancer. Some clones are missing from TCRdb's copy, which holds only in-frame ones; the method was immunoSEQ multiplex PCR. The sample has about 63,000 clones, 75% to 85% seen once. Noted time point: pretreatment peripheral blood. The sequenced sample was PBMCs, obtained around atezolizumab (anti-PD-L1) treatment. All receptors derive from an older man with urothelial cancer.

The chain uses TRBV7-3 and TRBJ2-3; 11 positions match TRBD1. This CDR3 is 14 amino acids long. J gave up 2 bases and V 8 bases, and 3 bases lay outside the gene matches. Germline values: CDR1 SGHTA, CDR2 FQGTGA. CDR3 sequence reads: CASGTGGTTDTQYF. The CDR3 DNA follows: TGTGCCAGCGGGACAGGGGGGACCACAGATACGCAGTATTTT. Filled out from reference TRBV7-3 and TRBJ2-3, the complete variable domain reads GAGVSQTPSNKVTEKGKYVELRCDPISGHTALYWYRQSLGQGPEFLIYFQGTGAADDSGLPNDRFFAVRPEGSVSTLKIQRTERGDSAVYLCASGTGGTTDTQYFGPGTRLTVL.

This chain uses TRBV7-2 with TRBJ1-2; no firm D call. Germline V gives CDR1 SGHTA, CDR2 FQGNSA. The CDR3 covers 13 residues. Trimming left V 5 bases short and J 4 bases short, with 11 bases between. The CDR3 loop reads CASSPEALYGYTF. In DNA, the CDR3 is TGTGCCAGCAGCCCCGAGGCCCTCTATGGCTACACCTTC.

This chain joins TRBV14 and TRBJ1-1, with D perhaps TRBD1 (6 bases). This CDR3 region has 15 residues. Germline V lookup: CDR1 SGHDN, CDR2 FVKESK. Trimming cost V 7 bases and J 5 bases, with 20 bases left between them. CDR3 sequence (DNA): TGTGCCAGCACTCCCTTTGCAGGGGCGTCTACTGAAGCTTTCTTT. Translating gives CASTPFAGASTEAFF. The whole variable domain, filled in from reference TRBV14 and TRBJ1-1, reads EAGVTQFPSHSVIEKGQTVTLRCDPISGHDNLYWYRRVMGKEIKFLLHFVKESKQDESGMPNNRFLAERTGGTYSTLKVQPAELEDSGVYFCASTPFAGASTEAFFGQGTRLTVV.

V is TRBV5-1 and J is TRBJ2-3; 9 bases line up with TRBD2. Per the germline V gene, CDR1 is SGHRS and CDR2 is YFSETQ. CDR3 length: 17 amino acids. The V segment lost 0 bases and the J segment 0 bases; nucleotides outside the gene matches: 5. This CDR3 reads CASSLDVAGGSTDTQYF. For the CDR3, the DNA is TGCGCCAGCAGCTTGGACGTCGCGGGAGGGAGCACAGATACGCAGTATTTT.

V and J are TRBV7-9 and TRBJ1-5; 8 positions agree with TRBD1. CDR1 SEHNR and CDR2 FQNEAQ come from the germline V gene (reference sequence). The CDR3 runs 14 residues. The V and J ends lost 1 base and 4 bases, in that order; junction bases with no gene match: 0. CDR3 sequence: CASSLGQGNQPQHF. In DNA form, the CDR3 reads TGTGCCAGCAGCTTAGGACAGGGGAATCAGCCCCAGCATTTT.

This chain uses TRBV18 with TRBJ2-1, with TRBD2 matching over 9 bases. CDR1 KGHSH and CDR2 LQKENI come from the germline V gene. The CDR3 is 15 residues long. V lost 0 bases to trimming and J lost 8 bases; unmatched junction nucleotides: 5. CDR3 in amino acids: CASSPPWREGDEQFF. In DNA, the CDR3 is TGTGCCAGCTCACCACCGTGGCGGGAGGGAGATGAGCAGTTCTTC.

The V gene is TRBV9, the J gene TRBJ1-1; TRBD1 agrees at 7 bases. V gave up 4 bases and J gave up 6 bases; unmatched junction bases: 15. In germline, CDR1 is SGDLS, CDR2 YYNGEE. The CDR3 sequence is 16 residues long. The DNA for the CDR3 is TGTGCCAGCAGCTCTCCTTTGTCGACAGGGTCCCCTGAAGCTTTCTTT. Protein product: CASSSPLSTGSPEAFF. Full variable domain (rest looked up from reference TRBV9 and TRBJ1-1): DSGVTQTPKHLITATGQRVTLRCSPRSGDLSVYWYQQSLDQGLQFLIQYYNGEERAKGNILERFSAQQFPDLHSELNLSSLELGDSALYFCASSSPLSTGSPEAFFGQGTRLTVV.

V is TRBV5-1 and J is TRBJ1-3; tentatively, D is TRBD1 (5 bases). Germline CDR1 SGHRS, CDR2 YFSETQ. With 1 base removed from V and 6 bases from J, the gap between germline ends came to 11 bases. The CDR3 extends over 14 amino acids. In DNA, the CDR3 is TGCGCCAGCAGCTTGACGGGGGGGGAAAACACCATATATTTT. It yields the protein CASSLTGGENTIYF.